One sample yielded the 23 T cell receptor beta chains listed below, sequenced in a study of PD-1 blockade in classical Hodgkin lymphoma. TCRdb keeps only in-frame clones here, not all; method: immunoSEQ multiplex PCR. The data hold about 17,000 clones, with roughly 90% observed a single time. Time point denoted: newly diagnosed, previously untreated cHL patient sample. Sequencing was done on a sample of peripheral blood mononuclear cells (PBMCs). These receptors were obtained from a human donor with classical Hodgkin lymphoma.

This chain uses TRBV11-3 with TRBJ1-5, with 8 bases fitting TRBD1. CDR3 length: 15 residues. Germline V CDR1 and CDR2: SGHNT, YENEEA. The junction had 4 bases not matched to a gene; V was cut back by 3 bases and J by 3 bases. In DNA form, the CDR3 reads TGTGCCAGCAGCTTCGCAGGGGGCCCCAATCAGCCCCAGCATTTT. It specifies CASSFAGGPNQPQHF.

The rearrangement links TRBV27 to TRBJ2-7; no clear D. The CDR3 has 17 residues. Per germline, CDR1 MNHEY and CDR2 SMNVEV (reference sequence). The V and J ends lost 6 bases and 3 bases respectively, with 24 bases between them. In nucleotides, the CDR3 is TGTGCCAGCAGCTCCTCCGGCAGAATCTACTATAACTACGAGCAGTACTTC. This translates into CASSSSGRIYYNYEQYF.

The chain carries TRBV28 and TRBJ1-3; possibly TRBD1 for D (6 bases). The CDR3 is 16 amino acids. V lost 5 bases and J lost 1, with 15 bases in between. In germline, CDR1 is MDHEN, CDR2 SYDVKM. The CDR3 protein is CASSVAYRASGNTIYF. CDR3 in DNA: TGTGCCAGCAGTGTCGCTTACAGGGCTTCTGGAAACACCATATATTTT.

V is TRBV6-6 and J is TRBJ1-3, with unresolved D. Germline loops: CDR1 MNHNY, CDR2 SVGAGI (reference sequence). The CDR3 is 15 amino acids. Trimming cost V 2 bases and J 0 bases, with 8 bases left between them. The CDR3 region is CASSYPRNSGNTIYF. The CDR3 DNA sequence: TGTGCCAGCAGTTACCCGAGAAACTCTGGAAACACCATATATTTT.

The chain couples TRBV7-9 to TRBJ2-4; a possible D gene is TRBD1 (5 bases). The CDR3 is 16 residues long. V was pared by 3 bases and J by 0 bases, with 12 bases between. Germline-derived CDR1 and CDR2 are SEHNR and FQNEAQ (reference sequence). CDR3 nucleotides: TGTGCCAGCAGCTTTGCAGGGATTCAAGCCAAAAACATTCAGTACTTC. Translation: CASSFAGIQAKNIQYF. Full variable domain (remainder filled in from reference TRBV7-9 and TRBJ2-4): DTGVSQNPRHKITKRGQNVTFRCDPISEHNRLYWYRQTLGQGPEFLTYFQNEAQLEKSRLLSDRFSAERPKGSFSTLEIQRTEQGDSAMYLCASSFAGIQAKNIQYFGAGTRLSVL.

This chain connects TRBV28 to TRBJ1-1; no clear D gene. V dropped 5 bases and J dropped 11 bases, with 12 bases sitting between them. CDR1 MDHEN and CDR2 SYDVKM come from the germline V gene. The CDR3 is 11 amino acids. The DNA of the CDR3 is TGTGCCAGCAGTCTAGCCTTGTATGCTTTCTTT. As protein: CASSLALYAFF.

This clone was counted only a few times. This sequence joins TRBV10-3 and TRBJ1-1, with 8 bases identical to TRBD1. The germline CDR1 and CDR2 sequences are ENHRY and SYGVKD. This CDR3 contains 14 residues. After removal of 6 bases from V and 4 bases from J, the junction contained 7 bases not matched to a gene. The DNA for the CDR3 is TGTGCCATCAGAAGTCAGGGGGCGGGCACTGAAGCTTTCTTT. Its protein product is CAIRSQGAGTEAFF.

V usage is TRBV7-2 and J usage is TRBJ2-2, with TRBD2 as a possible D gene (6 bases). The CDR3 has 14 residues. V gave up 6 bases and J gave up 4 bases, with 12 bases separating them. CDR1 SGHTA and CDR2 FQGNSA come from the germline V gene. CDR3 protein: CASSRDLSTGELFF. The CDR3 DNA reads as TGTGCCAGCAGTCGGGACTTAAGCACCGGGGAGCTGTTTTTT.

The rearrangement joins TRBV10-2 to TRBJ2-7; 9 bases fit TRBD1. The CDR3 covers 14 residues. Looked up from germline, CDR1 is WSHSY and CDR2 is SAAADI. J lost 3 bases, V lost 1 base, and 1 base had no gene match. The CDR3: CASSELGQGYEQYF. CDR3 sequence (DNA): TGCGCCAGCAGTGAGTTGGGACAGGGCTACGAGCAGTACTTC.

CDR3 in DNA: TGTGCCTGGATGGCGGGAGGGCCCGACGAGCAGTACTTC. This translates into CAWMAGGPDEQYF. The chain has TRBV30 and TRBJ2-7; 9 positions match TRBD2. Looked up from germline, CDR1 is GTSNPN and CDR2 is SVGIG (reference sequence). The CDR3 is 13 residues long. Losses at the gene ends were 4 bases for V and 5 bases for J; bases not matched to a gene: 6.

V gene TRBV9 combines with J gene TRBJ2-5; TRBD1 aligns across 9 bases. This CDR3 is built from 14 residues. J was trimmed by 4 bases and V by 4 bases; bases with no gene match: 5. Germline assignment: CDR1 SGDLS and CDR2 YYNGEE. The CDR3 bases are TGTGCCAGCAGCCCCCCGGACAGGGGAGAGACCCAGTACTTC. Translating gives CASSPPDRGETQYF. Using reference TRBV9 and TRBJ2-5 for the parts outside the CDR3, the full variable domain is DSGVTQTPKHLITATGQRVTLRCSPRSGDLSVYWYQQSLDQGLQFLIQYYNGEERAKGNILERFSAQQFPDLHSELNLSSLELGDSALYFCASSPPDRGETQYFGPGTRLLVL.

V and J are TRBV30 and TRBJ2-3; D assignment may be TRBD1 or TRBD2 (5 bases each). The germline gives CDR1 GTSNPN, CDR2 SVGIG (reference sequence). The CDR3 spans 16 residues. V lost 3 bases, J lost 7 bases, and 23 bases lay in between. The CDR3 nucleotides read TGTGCCTGGAGCTCGGGGACCCGCACCGCCGACTATACGCAGTATTTT. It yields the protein CAWSSGTRTADYTQYF.

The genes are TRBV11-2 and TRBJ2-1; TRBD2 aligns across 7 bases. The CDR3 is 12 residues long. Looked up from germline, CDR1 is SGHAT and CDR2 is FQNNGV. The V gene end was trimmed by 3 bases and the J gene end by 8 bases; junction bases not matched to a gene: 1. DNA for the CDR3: TGTGCCAGCAGCTTTCGGGGGGATGAGCAGTTCTTC. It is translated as CASSFRGDEQFF.

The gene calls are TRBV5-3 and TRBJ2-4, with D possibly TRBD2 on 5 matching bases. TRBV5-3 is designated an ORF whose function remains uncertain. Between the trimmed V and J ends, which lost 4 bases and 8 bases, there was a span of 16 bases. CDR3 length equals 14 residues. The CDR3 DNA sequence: TGTGCCAGAAGCCCTGAACTAGGACGTGACATTCAGTACTTC. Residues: CARSPELGRDIQYF.

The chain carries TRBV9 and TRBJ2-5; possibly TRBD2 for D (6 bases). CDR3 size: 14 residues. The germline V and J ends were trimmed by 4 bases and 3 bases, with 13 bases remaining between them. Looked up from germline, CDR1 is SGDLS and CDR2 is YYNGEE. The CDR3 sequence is CASSPRDLEETQYF. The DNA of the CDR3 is TGTGCCAGCAGCCCCCGGGACTTAGAAGAGACCCAGTACTTC.

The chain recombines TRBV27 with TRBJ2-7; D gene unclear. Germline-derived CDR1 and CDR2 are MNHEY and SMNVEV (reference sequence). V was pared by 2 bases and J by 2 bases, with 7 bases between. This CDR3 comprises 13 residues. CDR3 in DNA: TGTGCCAGCAGTTTAGTCTCAACCTACGAGCAGTACTTC. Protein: CASSLVSTYEQYF.

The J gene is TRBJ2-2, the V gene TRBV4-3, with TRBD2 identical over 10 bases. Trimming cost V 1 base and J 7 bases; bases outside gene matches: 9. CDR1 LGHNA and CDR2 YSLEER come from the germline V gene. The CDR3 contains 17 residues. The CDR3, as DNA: TGCGCCAGCAGCCAAGGGAACCTAGCGGGAGTTTACGGGGAGCTGTTTTTT. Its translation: CASSQGNLAGVYGELFF.

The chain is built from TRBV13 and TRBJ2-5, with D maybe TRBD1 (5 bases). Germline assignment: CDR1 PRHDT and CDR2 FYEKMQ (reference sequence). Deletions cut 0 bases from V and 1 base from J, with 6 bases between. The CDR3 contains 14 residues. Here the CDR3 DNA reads TGTGCCAGCAGCTTAGGTGACAGCCAAGAGACCCAGTACTTC. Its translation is CASSLGDSQETQYF.

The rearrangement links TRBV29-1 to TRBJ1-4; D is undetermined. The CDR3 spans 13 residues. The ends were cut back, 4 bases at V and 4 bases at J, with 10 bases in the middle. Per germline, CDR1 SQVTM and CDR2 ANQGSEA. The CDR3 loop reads CSVGGLLNEKLFF. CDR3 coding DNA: TGCAGCGTTGGCGGATTACTTAATGAAAAACTGTTTTTT.

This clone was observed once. The CDR3 region has the DNA TGTGCCAGCAGCACTTACCGAAGAAACACCATATATTTT. Encoded protein: CASSTYRRNTIYF. The gene calls are TRBV7-9 and TRBJ1-3, with D unclear. This CDR3 region has 13 residues. In germline, CDR1 is SEHNR, CDR2 FQNEAQ (reference sequence). Between the trimmed V and J ends, which lost 5 bases and 5 bases, there was a span of 10 bases.

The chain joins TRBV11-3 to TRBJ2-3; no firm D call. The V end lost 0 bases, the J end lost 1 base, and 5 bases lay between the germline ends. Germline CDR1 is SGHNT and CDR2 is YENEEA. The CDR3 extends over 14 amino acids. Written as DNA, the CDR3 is TGTGCCAGCAGCTTAGATCGCGGCACAGATACGCAGTATTTT. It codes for CASSLDRGTDTQYF.

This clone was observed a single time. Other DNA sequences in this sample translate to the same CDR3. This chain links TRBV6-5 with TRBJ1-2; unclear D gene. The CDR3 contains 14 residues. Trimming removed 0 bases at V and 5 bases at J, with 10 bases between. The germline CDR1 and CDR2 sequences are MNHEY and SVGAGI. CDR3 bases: TGTGCCAGCAGTTACTCGATCGTCTCTTATGGCTACACCTTC. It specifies CASSYSIVSYGYTF.

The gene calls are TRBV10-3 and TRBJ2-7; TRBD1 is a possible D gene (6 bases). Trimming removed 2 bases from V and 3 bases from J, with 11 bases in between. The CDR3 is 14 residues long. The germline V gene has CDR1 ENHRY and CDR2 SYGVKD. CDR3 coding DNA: TGTGCCATCAGTGAGGCTACAGGGCTCTACGAGCAGTACTTC. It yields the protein CAISEATGLYEQYF.